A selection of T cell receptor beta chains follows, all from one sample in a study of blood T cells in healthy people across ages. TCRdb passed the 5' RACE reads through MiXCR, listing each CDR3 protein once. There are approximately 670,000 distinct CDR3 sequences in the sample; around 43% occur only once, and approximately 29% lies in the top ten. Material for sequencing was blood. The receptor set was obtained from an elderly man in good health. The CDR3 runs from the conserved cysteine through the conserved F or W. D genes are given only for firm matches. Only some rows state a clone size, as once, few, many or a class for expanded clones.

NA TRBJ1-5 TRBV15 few TGTGCCACCAGCGGGACCCTTAATCAGCCCCAGCATTTT CATSGTLNQPQHF
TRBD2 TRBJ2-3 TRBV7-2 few TGTGCCAGCAGCGACGTAGCGGGGGTAGATACGCAGTATTTT CASSDVAGVDTQYF
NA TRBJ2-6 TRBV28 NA TGTGCCAGCAAAGCCGGTGTCTCTGGGGCCAACGTCCTGACTTTC CASKAGVSGANVLTF
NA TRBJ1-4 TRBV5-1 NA TGCGCCAGCAGCGTCCGGGCCCCTAATGAAAAACTGTTTTTT CASSVRAPNEKLFF
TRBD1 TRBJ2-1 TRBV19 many TGTGCCAGTAGTATAGGGGGGACAGGGGGCCATGAGCAGTTCTTC CASSIGGTGGHEQFF
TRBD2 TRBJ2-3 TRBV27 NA TGTGCCAGCAGTTTATCGGGACTAGCGGACCCCATCGATACGCAGTATTTT CASSLSGLADPIDTQYF
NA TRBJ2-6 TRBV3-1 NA TGTGCCAGCAGCCAATTCTTGGGGGCCAACGTCCCGACTTTC CASSQFLGANVPTF
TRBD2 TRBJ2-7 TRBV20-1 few TGCAGCAACAGACTAGCGGGATTAGAGCAGTACTTC CSNRLAGLEQYF
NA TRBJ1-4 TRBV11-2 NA TGTGCCAGCAGCTCCACCAGGGCGCCCGGGGAAAAACTGTTTTTT CASSSTRAPGEKLFF
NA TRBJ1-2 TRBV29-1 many TGCAGCGTTGAACGGTCTAACTATGGCTACACCTTC CSVERSNYGYTF
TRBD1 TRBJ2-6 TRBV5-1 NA TGCACCAGCAGCGACCGGGACAGGGACTCTGGGGCCAACGTCCTGACTTTC CTSSDRDRDSGANVLTF
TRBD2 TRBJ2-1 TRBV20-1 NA TGCAGTGCTAGGGTAGCGGGGGTATACAATGAGCAGTTCTTC CSARVAGVYNEQFF
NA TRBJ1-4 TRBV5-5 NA TGTGCCAGCAGCGTCCAAACCGCAACTAATGAAAAACTGTTTTTT CASSVQTATNEKLFF
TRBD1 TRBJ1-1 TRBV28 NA TGTGCCAGCAGTTGCCGACAGGGGAGAGACACTGAAGCTTTCTTT CASSCRQGRDTEAFF
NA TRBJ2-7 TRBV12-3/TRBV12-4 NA TGTGCCAGCAGTTCGTCGACACTTACCTACGAGCAGTACTTC CASSSSTLTYEQYF
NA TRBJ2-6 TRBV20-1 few TGCAGTGCTAGAGGCGGGGTCTCTGGGGCCAACGTCCTGACTTTC CSARGGVSGANVLTF
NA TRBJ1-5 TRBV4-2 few TGTGCCAGCAGCCAATTCGAGGGCCAGGGTCCAGTTAACCAGCCCCAGCATTTT CASSQFEGQGPVNQPQHF
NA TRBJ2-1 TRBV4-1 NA TGCGCCAGCAGCCAAGATGGGGCCGGAAGGAATGAGCAGTTCTTC CASSQDGAGRNEQFF
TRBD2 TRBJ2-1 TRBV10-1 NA TGCGCCAGCAGTGAAAGACCTAGCGGGACTTGGAATGAGCAGTTCTTC CASSERPSGTWNEQFF
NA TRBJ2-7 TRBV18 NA TGTGCCAGCTCACCATCGCGCGGCCCCCTAAAGGACTACGAGCAGTACTTC CASSPSRGPLKDYEQYF
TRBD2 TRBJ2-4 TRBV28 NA TGTGCCAGCACTTTAGCGGGAGGGACCAGTGATGAGCAGTACTTC CASTLAGGTSDEQYF
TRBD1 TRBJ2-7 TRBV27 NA TGTGCCAGCAGTTTCTACTCCCCGCGACAGGGGAACGAGCAGTACTTC CASSFYSPRQGNEQYF
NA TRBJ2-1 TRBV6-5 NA TGTGCCAGCAGTCCACCGATTGTAGGGGATTACAATGAGCAGTTCTTC CASSPPIVGDYNEQFF
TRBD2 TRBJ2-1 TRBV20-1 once TGCAGTGCTAGAGGGGGGACTAGCGGGCGCAATAAGCAGTTCTTC CSARGGTSGRNKQFF
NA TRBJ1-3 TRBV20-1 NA TGCAGTGCTATGAAAGTAGGTGGAAACACCATATATTTT CSAMKVGGNTIYF
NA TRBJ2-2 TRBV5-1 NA TGCGCCAGCAGCATCCAGGGGTCCGGGGAGCTGTTTTTT CASSIQGSGELFF
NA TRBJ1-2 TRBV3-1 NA TGTGCCAGCAGCCAAGAGTTGGGACAAGGCTACACCTTC CASSQELGQGYTF
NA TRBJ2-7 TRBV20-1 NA TGCAGTCCGAAAGCGGGTTTCGGCTACGAGCAGTACTTC CSPKAGFGYEQYF
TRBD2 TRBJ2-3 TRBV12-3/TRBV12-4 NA TGTGCCAGCAACCTGGGGGGGGACACAGATACGCAGTATTTT CASNLGGDTDTQYF
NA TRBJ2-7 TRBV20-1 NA TGCAGTGCTCCTCCAAAGGCGGCCCGACTATCCCACGAGCAGTACTTC CSAPPKAARLSHEQYF
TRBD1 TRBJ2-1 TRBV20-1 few TGCAGTGCTAGAAAAAGCCGGGACAGCAACAATGAGCAGTTCTTC CSARKSRDSNNEQFF
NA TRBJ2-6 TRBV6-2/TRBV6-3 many TGTGCCAGCAAGGTACAGGGAGCTGGGGCCAACGTCCTGACTTTC CASKVQGAGANVLTF
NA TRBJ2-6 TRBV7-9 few TGTGCCAGCACCAGGGCCAACGTCCTGACTTTC CASTRANVLTF
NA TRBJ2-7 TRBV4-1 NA TGCGCCAGCAGCCAAGCCGGGGCAGGTATCTACGAGCAGTACTTC CASSQAGAGIYEQYF
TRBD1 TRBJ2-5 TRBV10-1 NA TGCGCCAGCAGTGCGGGTTACAGGGGGCGCGACCAAGCGGAGACCCAGTACTTC CASSAGYRGRDQAETQYF
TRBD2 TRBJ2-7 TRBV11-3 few TGTGCCAGCAGCTTAGTGGGAGCGGGAGGCGAGCAGTACTTC CASSLVGAGGEQYF
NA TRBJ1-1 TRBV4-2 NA TGTGCCAGCTCCGGACAGCTAGTCATGAACACTGAAGCTTTCTTT CASSGQLVMNTEAFF
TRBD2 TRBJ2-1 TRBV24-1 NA TGTGCCACCAAATCGGCGGGAGGTTCGGGCAATGAGCAGTTCTTC CATKSAGGSGNEQFF
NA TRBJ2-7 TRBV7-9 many TGTGCCAGCAGCTTAGGAGGGATTTCCTACGAGCAGTACTTC CASSLGGISYEQYF
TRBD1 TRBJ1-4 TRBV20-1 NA TGCAGTGCTAGAGGGGACAGGGGGGCTAATGAAAAACTGTTTTTT CSARGDRGANEKLFF